The rows below give T cell receptor beta chains drawn from one sample of a study of CD8 T cells in Susac syndrome. MiXCR was run by TCRdb on the immunoSEQ multiplex PCR reads, yielding one entry per CDR3 protein. The table records 200,000 or so distinct CDR3 sequences, more than 90% of them present only once. The sequenced sample was CD4+ T cells from PBMCs. The receptors stem from a human donor with multiple sclerosis. CDR3s leave out the opening cysteine and the closing phenylalanine or tryptophan. Fields, in order: clone size, V gene, CDR3 protein. The listing skips clone size in some rows; elsewhere it reads once, few, many or a size class.

>.|TRBV29-1
SANIRTTDTQY
>.|TRBV25-1
ASSYRTGYEQY
>.|TRBV7-2
ASSPVLVAGTEAF
>.|TRBV15
ATSGHRGQGGNEQF
>.|TRBV3-1
ASSTSGDLQETQY
>.|TRBV20-1
GTGLGVDEQF
>.|TRBV27
ASRGWGVHYGYT
>.|TRBV6-6
ASSYAGISNQPQH
>.|TRBV6-5
ASSYRWGGSSNQPQH
>.|TRBV9
ASSVALGDRAGELF
>.|TRBV12-3/TRBV12-4
ASSLARVGYT
>.|TRBV15
ATSRAPGLEIETQY
>.|TRBV2
ASTLGLADNNEQF
>.|TRBV7-9
ASSVTRSEETQY
>.|TRBV20-1
SARGHDNQPQH
>.|TRBV9
ASSSRDRGGYGYT
>.|TRBV7-2
ASSFVSGSEETQY
>.|TRBV20-1
SARDHRGTETQY
>.|TRBV25-1
ASGGGETQY
>.|TRBV27
ASRNRNTGELF
>.|TRBV11-1
ASTDLGSPLH
>.|TRBV20-1
SAKSGSSEAF
>.|TRBV20-1
SARDLRGMGSYNEQF
>.|TRBV30
AWSLGRSTDTQY
>.|TRBV6-5
ASSYSSRNTEAF
>once|TRBV20-1
SASGTNTYEQY
>.|TRBV30
AWSVSLNQPQH
>.|TRBV15
ATSRMDRDYQETQY
>.|TRBV20-1
SATGQLQETQY
>.|TRBV10-3
AISDGLAGFTDTQY
>.|TRBV15
ATSSETALRGEQF
>.|TRBV2
ASTRQRETQY
>.|TRBV30
AWSEIMNTEAF
>.|TRBV24-1
ATSDWGRGEQF
>.|TRBV29-1
SVDGWGKSYEQY
>.|TRBV20-1
SAEYYGTGNQPQH